This entry describes one TCR beta chain. Its antigen is not identified. This record belongs to a study of cytomegalovirus exposure and HLA in healthy donors. Study-wide findings and caveats: It was 150 to 200 TCR beta chains that were listed as cytomegalovirus-associated.

Although they were nominally healthy when sampled, donors likely had unrecorded immune exposures. J gave up 11 bases and V 1 base, and 11 bases lay outside the gene matches. Germline assignment: CDR1 SGHAT and CDR2 FQNNGV. The CDR3 extends over 15 amino acids. PCR involved 60 Vbeta and 13 Jbeta primers. The table came from immunoSEQ multiplex PCR; TCRdb's copy has only in-frame clones and leaves some out. Its listing shows under 120,000 clones. Sequenced: PBMCs. The receptor comes from a man aged 50-60 years in good health and CMV-seronegative. The rearrangement uses TRBV11-2 and TRBJ1-1, with 9 positions matching TRBD1. CDR3 DNA sequence: TGTGCCAGCAGCTTAGCGGGACAGGGAAAAGGGCGGGCTTTCTTT. This codes for CASSLAGQGKGRAFF.